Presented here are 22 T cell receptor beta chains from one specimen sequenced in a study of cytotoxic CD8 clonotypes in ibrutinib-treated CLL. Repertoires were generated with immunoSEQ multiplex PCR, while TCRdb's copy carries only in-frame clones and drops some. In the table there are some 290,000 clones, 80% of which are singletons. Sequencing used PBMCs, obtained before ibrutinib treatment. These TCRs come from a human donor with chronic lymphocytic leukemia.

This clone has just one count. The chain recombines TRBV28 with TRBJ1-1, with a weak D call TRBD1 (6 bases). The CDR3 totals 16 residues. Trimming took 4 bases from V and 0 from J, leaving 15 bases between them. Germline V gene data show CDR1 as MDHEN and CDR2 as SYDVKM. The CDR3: CASSSNTGTMNTEAFF. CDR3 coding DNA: TGTGCCAGCAGTTCCAATACAGGGACTATGAACACTGAAGCTTTCTTT.

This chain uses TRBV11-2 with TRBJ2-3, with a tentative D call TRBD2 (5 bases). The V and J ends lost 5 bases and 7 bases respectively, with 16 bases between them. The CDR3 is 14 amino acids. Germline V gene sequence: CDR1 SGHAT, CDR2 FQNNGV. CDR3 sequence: CASSQRRRGNTQYF. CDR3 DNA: TGTGCCAGCAGCCAAAGGAGACGGGGAAATACGCAGTATTTT.

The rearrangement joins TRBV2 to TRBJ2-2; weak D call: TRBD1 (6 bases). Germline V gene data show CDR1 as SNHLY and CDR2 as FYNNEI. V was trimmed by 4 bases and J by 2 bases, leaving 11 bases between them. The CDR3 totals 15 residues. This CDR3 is CASSVRQANTGELFF. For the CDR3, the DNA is TGTGCCAGCAGTGTTCGACAGGCTAACACCGGGGAGCTGTTTTTT.

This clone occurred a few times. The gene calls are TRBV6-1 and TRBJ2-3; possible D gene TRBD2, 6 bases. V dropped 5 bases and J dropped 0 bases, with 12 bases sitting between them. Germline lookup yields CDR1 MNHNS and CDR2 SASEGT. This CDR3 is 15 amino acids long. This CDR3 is CASSRSGGSTDTQYF. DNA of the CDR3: TGTGCCAGCAGTCGTAGCGGAGGAAGCACAGATACGCAGTATTTT.

CDR3 DNA: TGTGCCAGCAGCTTAGCGCTGGAAGGCGATGAGCAGTTCTTC. Translation: CASSLALEGDEQFF. The chain carries TRBV7-6 and TRBJ2-1; D gene ambiguous. The germline V gene encodes CDR1 SGHVS and CDR2 FNYEAQ. CDR3 length: 14 residues. V gave up 0 bases and J gave up 8 bases, with 11 bases separating them.

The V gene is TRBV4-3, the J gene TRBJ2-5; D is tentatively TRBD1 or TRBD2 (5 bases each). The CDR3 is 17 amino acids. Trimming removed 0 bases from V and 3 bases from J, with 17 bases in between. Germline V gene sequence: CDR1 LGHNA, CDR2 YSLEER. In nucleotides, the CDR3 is TGCGCCAGCAGCCAAGAGGGGACCGGCCCCCGCGAAGAGACCCAGTACTTC. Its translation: CASSQEGTGPREETQYF.

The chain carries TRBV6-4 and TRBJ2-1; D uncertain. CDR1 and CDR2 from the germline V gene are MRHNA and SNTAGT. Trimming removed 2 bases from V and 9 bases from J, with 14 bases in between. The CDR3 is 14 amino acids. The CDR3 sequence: CASSDTWKKGEQFF. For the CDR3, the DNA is TGTGCCAGCAGTGACACCTGGAAAAAGGGTGAGCAGTTCTTC.

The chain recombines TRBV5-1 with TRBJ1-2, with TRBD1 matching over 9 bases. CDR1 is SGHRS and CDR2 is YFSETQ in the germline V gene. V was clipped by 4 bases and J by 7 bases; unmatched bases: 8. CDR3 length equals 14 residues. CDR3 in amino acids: CASSLDRGSGGYTF. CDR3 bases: TGCGCCAGCAGCCTGGACAGGGGAAGCGGTGGCTACACCTTC.

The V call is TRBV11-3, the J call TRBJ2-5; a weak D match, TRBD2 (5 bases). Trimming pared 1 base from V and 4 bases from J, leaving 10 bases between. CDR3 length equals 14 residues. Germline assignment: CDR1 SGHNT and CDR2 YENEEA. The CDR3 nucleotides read TGTGCCAGCAGCTTAGTGAGGGAGTCAGAGACCCAGTACTTC. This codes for CASSLVRESETQYF.

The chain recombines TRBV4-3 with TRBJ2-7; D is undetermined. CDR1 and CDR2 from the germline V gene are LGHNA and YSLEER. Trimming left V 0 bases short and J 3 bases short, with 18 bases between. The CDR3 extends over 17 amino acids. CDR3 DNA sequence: TGCGCCAGCAGCCAAGACGCCCTGTCGGGCGGTCACTACGAGCAGTACTTC. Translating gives CASSQDALSGGHYEQYF.

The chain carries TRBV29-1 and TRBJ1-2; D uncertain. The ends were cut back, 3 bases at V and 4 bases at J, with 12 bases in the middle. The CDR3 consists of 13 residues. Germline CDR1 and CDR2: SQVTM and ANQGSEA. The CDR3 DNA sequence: TGCAGCGTTGATCCTACACTTATCTATGGCTACACCTTC. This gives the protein CSVDPTLIYGYTF. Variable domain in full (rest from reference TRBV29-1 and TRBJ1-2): SAVISQKPSRDICQRGTSLTIQCQVDSQVTMMFWYRQQPGQSLTLIATANQGSEATYESGFVIDKFPISRPNLTFSTLTVSNMSPEDSSIYLCSVDPTLIYGYTFGSGTRLTVV.

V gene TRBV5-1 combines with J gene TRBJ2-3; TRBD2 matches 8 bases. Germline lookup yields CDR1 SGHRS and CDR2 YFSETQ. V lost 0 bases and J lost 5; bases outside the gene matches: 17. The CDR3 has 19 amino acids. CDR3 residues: CASSLGPLVPGGHIDTQYF. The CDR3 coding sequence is TGCGCCAGCAGCTTGGGGCCGTTGGTTCCGGGAGGGCACATAGATACGCAGTATTTT.

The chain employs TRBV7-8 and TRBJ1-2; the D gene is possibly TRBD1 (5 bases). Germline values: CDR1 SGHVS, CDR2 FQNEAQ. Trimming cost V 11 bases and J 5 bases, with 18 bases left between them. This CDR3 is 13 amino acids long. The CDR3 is CACTQGVAYGYTF. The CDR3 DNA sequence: TGTGCCTGCACTCAGGGAGTTGCGTATGGCTACACCTTC. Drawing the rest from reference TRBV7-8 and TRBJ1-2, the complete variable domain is GAGVSQSPRYKVAKRGQDVALRCDPISGHVSLFWYQQALGQGPEFLTYFQNEAQLDKSGLPSDRFFAERPEGSVSTLKIQRTQQEDSAVYLCACTQGVAYGYTFGSGTRLTVV.

CDR3 sequence (DNA): TGCAGCGTTGACGGGCTTGGCGGGAGGGCCGGGGAGACCCAGTACTTC. Translated: CSVDGLGGRAGETQYF. The chain employs TRBV29-1 and TRBJ2-5, with 9 bases lining up with TRBD2. This CDR3 has 16 residues. CDR1 is SQVTM and CDR2 is ANQGSEA in the germline V gene. Trimming removed 3 bases from V and 5 bases from J; junction bases left unmatched: 13.

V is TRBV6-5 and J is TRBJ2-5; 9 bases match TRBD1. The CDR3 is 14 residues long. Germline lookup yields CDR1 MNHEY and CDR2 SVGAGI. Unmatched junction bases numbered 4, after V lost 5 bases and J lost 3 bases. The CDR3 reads CASSDTGGEETQYF. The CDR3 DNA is TGTGCCAGCAGTGATACAGGGGGCGAAGAGACCCAGTACTTC.

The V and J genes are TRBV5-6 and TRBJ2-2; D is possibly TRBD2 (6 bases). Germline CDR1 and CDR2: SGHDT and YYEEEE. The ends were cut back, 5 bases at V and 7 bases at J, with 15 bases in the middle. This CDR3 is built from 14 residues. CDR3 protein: CASREGLSIGELFF. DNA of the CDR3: TGTGCCAGCAGAGAGGGACTTTCGATCGGGGAGCTGTTTTTT.

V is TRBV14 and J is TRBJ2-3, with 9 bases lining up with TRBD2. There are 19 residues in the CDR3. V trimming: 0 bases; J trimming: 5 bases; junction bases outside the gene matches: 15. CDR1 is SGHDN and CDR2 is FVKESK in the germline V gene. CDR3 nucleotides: TGTGCCAGCAGCCAAGATGGAAGGGCTAGCGGGAACGAGGTAGATACGCAGTATTTT. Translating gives CASSQDGRASGNEVDTQYF.

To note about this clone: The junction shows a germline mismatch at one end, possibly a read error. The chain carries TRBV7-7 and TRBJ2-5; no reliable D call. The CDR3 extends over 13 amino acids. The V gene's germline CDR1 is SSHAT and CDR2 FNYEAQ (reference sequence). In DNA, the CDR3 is TGTGCTAGCAGCTACCCCAACCAAGAGACCCAGTACTTC. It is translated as CASSYPNQETQYF.

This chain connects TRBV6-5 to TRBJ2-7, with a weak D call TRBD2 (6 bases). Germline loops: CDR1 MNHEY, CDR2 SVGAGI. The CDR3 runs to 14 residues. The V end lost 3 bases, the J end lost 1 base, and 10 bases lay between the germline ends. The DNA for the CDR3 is TGTGCCAGCAGTTATGGCGGGATTTCCTACGAGCAGTACTTC. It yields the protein CASSYGGISYEQYF.

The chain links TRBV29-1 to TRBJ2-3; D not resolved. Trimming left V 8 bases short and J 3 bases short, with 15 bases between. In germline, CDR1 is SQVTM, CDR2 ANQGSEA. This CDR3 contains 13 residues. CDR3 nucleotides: TGCAGCATGTTTAAGGGCAAAACAGATACGCAGTATTTT. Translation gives CSMFKGKTDTQYF.

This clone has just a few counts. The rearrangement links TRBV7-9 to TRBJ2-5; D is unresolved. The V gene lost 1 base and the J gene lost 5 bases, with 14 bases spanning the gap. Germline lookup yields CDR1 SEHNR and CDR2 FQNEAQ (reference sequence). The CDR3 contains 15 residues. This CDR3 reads CASSLGQSVGETQYF. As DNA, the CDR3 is TGTGCCAGCAGCTTAGGACAATCGGTAGGGGAGACCCAGTACTTC.

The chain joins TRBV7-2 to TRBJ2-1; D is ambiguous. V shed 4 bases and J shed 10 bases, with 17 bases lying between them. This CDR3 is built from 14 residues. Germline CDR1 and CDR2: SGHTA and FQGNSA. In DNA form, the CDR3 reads TGTGCCAGCAGCTCAATGACTCTCTCTATAGAGCAGTTCTTC. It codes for CASSSMTLSIEQFF.